Each of the 11 T cell receptor beta chains below was sequenced from the same sample in a study. TCRdb processed the 5' RACE reads anew with MiXCR; each CDR3 protein has one entry. The sample records tens of thousands of distinct CDR3 sequences, roughly a quarter being singletons. The specimen was memory CD4+ T cells sorted from blood. The subset denotes: memory CD4+ T cells, CD4+CD45RO+CD25-. The receptors derive from a female donor with breast cancer.

A note on this clonotype: A read error is possible here, since a much larger clone lies one base away. The V gene is TRBV27, the J gene TRBJ2-3; D unclear. CDR1 and CDR2 (germline): MNHEY, SMNVEV (reference sequence). The CDR3 is 13 amino acids. The CDR3 region is CTSSLSGTDTQYF. The CDR3 nucleotides are TGTACCAGCAGTTTAAGTGGCACAGATACGCAGTATTTT.

In its sample, this clonotype was seen many times. This sequence joins TRBV4-1 and TRBJ2-1, with 8 bases lining up with TRBD2. V trimming: 5 bases; J trimming: 0 bases; junction bases outside the gene matches: 21. Germline V CDR1 and CDR2: MGHRA, YSYEKL. The CDR3 extends over 21 amino acids. As DNA, the CDR3 is TGCGCCAGCAGCTCTAGGCGGGGCCCATCTACTAGCGGAAGCTCCTACAATGAGCAGTTCTTC. It is translated as CASSSRRGPSTSGSSYNEQFF.

This clonotype occurred many times. V is TRBV7-6 and J is TRBJ2-1; D remains unclear. Trimming cost V 3 bases and J 5 bases, with 8 bases left between them. Germline CDR1 is SGHVS and CDR2 is FNYEAQ. The CDR3 consists of 13 residues. The CDR3 reads CASSLSGHNEQFF. In DNA, the CDR3 is TGTGCCAGCAGCTTGTCGGGTCACAATGAGCAGTTCTTC.

In its sample, this clonotype was seen a few times. The chain links TRBV3-1 to TRBJ2-7, with TRBD2 identical over 8 bases. This CDR3 has 16 amino acids. CDR1 and CDR2 (germline): LGHDT, YNNKEL (reference sequence). The V and J ends lost 0 bases and 5 bases, in that order; junction bases with no gene match: 9. The CDR3 loop reads CASSQDPGAGVDEQYF. Here the CDR3 DNA reads TGTGCCAGCAGCCAAGATCCGGGAGCGGGAGTGGACGAGCAGTACTTC.

The V call is TRBV28, the J call TRBJ2-7; D possibly corresponds to TRBD1 (5 bases). The V and J ends lost 4 bases and 5 bases respectively, with 15 bases between them. The CDR3 runs to 14 residues. Germline CDR1 MDHEN, CDR2 SYDVKM. The CDR3 is CASSYGREVDEQYF. The CDR3 bases are TGTGCCAGCAGTTATGGCAGGGAAGTAGACGAGCAGTACTTC.

The V gene is TRBV20-1, the J gene TRBJ2-3; 12 bases agree with TRBD2. The V gene end was trimmed by 1 base and the J gene end by 10 bases; junction bases not matched to a gene: 9. CDR1 DFQATT and CDR2 SNEGSKA come from the germline V gene (reference sequence). The CDR3 loop spans 15 amino acids. The DNA of the CDR3 is TGCAGTGCTAGAGGTCTAGCGGGGGGGCCTATGGCGCAGTATTTT. Its protein is CSARGLAGGPMAQYF.

A few counts support this clonotype. CDR3 loop: CASSLGQGARGYTF. The CDR3 DNA reads TGTGCCAGCAGTTTGGGGCAGGGGGCGAGGGGCTACACCTTC. The chain uses TRBV27 and TRBJ1-2, with 8 bases fitting TRBD1. The junction had 8 bases not matched to a gene; V was cut back by 3 bases and J by 8 bases. The CDR3 contains 14 residues. Germline V gene lookup returns CDR1 MNHEY and CDR2 SMNVEV (reference sequence).

The chain links TRBV4-3 to TRBJ2-3; 7 bases map to TRBD2. Germline lookup yields CDR1 LGHNA and CDR2 YSLEER. The CDR3 runs to 15 residues. V was clipped by 0 bases and J by 1 base; unmatched bases: 1. CDR3 amino acids: CASSQDRGGTDTQYF. The CDR3 region has the DNA TGCGCCAGCAGCCAAGATCGGGGGGGCACAGATACGCAGTATTTT.

The V and J genes are TRBV7-9 and TRBJ1-2; 7 bases fit TRBD1. J gave up 5 bases and V 3 bases, and 9 bases lay outside the gene matches. Per the germline V gene, CDR1 is SEHNR and CDR2 is FQNEAQ (reference sequence). The CDR3 runs 15 residues. The CDR3 is CASSFERGRGYGYTF. The CDR3 region has the DNA TGTGCCAGCAGCTTCGAAAGGGGCAGGGGGTATGGCTACACCTTC.

As for this clonotype: A much larger clone is a single base away; this may be a read error. V gene TRBV20-1 combines with J gene TRBJ2-1; 7 nucleotides align to TRBD1. Germline V gene sequence: CDR1 DFQATT, CDR2 SNEGSKA (reference sequence). The length of the CDR3 is 14 residues. J gave up 6 bases and V 6 bases, and 11 bases lay outside the gene matches. The CDR3 DNA is TGCAGTGCCTCGAACAGGGGAGAGGGCAATGAGCAGTTCTTC. It encodes CSASNRGEGNEQFF.

This clonotype was observed a few times. The chain is built from TRBV6-2 or TRBV6-3 and TRBJ1-1; D remains unclear. The V end was cut by 3 bases, the J end by 1 base, with 3 bases between. Per the germline V gene, CDR1 is MNHEY and CDR2 is SVGEGT. The CDR3 runs to 12 residues. The CDR3 DNA follows: TGTGCCAGCAGTTATAGGAACACTGAAGCTTTCTTT. Translated: CASSYRNTEAFF.